This TCR beta chain was sequenced in a study of blood T cell repertoires in COVID-19. Study summary: Acute and convalescent COVID-19 samples came from the United States, Italy and Spain.

The CDR3 totals 14 residues. Germline values: CDR1 MGHRA, CDR2 YSYEKL. V dropped 1 base and J dropped 3; count of bases not matched to a gene: 2. A Seattle source enrolled patients during active infection and followed them longitudinally. This clone was observed a handful of times. Original data processing: The authors estimated nucleated cell counts from reference gene primer amplification. Generated by immunoSEQ multiplex PCR, the TCRdb table keeps only in-frame clones and is missing some. That table supplies the V and J calls and clone size; D and trimming were determined from the DNA. The table records approximately 160,000 clones, more than 75% of them present only once.

This sequence originates from a woman aged 60 to 75 with COVID-19, enrolled during active disease. The J gene is TRBJ1-1, the V gene TRBV4-1; 7 bases align to TRBD1. Sequencing input: peripheral blood. The CDR3 protein is CASSQGDSHTEAFF. The CDR3 nucleotides are TGCGCCAGCAGCCAAGGGGACAGCCACACTGAAGCTTTCTTT.